The rows below give T cell receptor beta chains drawn from one sample of a study of control samples from healthy donors and cancer patients. Sequenced by immunoSEQ multiplex PCR; TCRdb stores in-frame clones only, minus some. Seen here are over 80,000 clones, 82% observed once, and the top ten hold 1.5% to 2.5%. The material sequenced was blood. The source of these receptors is a man aged 55 to 70 in good health. The CDR3 runs from the conserved cysteine through the conserved F or W.

len: 16
j_gene: TRBJ1-4
v_gene: TRBV4-1
CDR3aa: CASSQEQLSTNEKLFF

len: 16
j_gene: TRBJ1-5
v_gene: TRBV19
CDR3aa: CASSIDFGGEGQPQHF

len: 14
j_gene: TRBJ1-1
v_gene: TRBV23-1
CDR3aa: CASSQSGSGGEAFF

len: 15
j_gene: TRBJ2-3
v_gene: TRBV3-1/TRBV3-2
CDR3aa: CASSLGGASTDTQYF

len: 14
j_gene: TRBJ1-1
v_gene: TRBV15
CDR3aa: CATSRTSDGTEAFF

len: 11
j_gene: TRBJ1-2
v_gene: TRBV21-1
CDR3aa: CASNCRDRVTF

len: 14
j_gene: TRBJ1-5
v_gene: TRBV21-1
CDR3aa: CASSKVKRNQPQHF

len: 18
j_gene: TRBJ2-7
v_gene: TRBV28
CDR3aa: CASSLGTSGTQTTYEQYF

len: 15
j_gene: TRBJ2-7
v_gene: TRBV5-4
CDR3aa: CASSLGLTGLYEQYF

len: 14
j_gene: TRBJ2-2
v_gene: TRBV7-9
CDR3aa: CASSLTSNTGELFF

len: 15
j_gene: TRBJ2-3
v_gene: TRBV9
CDR3aa: CASSVVPQNTDTQYF